Listed below are T cell receptor beta chains from one sample, sequenced in a study of naive and memory T cell subsets. From the UMI-ligation and nested PCR reads, TCRdb called clonotypes with MiXCR, one entry per CDR3 protein. The data show 150,000 or so distinct CDR3 sequences, roughly 20% seen once. What was sequenced was naive CD4+ T cells from blood. The source of these receptors is a human donor in good health. Each CDR3 is given with its conserved first and last residue. The D gene is left open where the match is weak.

j_call: TRBJ2-1; d_call: TRBD2; v_call: TRBV10-3; cdr3_aa: CAIREGLADNNEQFF
j_call: TRBJ2-1; d_call: TRBD2; v_call: TRBV12-3/TRBV12-4; cdr3_aa: CASSLGTSGRALYNEQFF
j_call: TRBJ2-2; d_call: NA; v_call: TRBV19; cdr3_aa: CASSPRGQTNTGELFF
j_call: TRBJ1-4; d_call: NA; v_call: TRBV27; cdr3_aa: CASSFTGLREKLFF
j_call: TRBJ1-5; d_call: TRBD1; v_call: TRBV4-1; cdr3_aa: CASSQDDRGQPQHF
j_call: TRBJ2-7; d_call: TRBD2; v_call: TRBV3-1; cdr3_aa: CTSSQTSGSQYEQYF
j_call: TRBJ1-5; d_call: NA; v_call: TRBV28; cdr3_aa: CASNEWDDASQHF
j_call: TRBJ2-3; d_call: NA; v_call: TRBV4-1; cdr3_aa: CASSSITGDTDTQYF
j_call: TRBJ2-5; d_call: TRBD2; v_call: TRBV18; cdr3_aa: CASSPGGIAGAETQYF
j_call: TRBJ2-7; d_call: TRBD2; v_call: TRBV20-1; cdr3_aa: CSARVAGGPNEQYF
j_call: TRBJ2-5; d_call: TRBD2; v_call: TRBV7-2; cdr3_aa: CASSPGSGGNGETQYF
j_call: TRBJ2-2; d_call: NA; v_call: TRBV7-8; cdr3_aa: CASSPQGNTGELFF
j_call: TRBJ2-7; d_call: NA; v_call: TRBV20-1; cdr3_aa: CSASGRQIYEQYF
j_call: TRBJ2-4; d_call: TRBD1; v_call: TRBV6-5; cdr3_aa: CASSYRRGPKNIQYF
j_call: TRBJ2-1; d_call: NA; v_call: TRBV28; cdr3_aa: CASRTLTIARSLNEQFF
j_call: TRBJ2-7; d_call: NA; v_call: TRBV29-1; cdr3_aa: CSVNLNYEQYF
j_call: TRBJ2-3; d_call: TRBD2; v_call: TRBV29-1; cdr3_aa: CSVDFSGRSDTQYF
j_call: TRBJ1-2; d_call: NA; v_call: TRBV29-1; cdr3_aa: CSVDRTTDGYTF
j_call: TRBJ2-7; d_call: NA; v_call: TRBV5-6; cdr3_aa: CASSKTSVYYEQYF
j_call: TRBJ2-1; d_call: NA; v_call: TRBV5-6; cdr3_aa: CASSLVSGIGSYNEQFF
j_call: TRBJ2-5; d_call: TRBD1; v_call: TRBV20-1; cdr3_aa: CSARDPGQGGETQYF
j_call: TRBJ2-3; d_call: NA; v_call: TRBV6-1; cdr3_aa: CASSVSVAPGNTDTQYF
j_call: TRBJ1-2; d_call: NA; v_call: TRBV4-1; cdr3_aa: CASSQATGAITRFYGYTF
j_call: TRBJ2-1; d_call: NA; v_call: TRBV2; cdr3_aa: CASSASESSYNEQFF
j_call: TRBJ2-3; d_call: NA; v_call: TRBV7-9; cdr3_aa: CASSLAGDRDTQYF
j_call: TRBJ2-1; d_call: NA; v_call: TRBV5-1; cdr3_aa: CASSLGDSSYNEQFF
j_call: TRBJ2-7; d_call: NA; v_call: TRBV4-1; cdr3_aa: CASSQDRGPFYEQYF